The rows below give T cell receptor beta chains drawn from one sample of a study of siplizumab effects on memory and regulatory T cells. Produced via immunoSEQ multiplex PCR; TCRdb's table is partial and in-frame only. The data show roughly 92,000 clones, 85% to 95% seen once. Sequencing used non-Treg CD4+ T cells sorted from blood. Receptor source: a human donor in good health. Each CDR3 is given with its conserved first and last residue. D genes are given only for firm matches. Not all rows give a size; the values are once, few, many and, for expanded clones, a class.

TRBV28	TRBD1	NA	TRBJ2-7	TGTGCCAGCATTCCCAGAGGGCAGGGGGATTACGAGCAGTACTTC	CASIPRGQGDYEQYF
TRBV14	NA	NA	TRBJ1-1	TGTGCCAGCAGCCAAGAGCGTCTGTCCAATGAAGCTTTCTTT	CASSQERLSNEAFF
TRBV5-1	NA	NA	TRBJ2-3	TGCGCCACTAAAACCGTAGGACAGACTAGCACAGATACGCAGTATTTT	CATKTVGQTSTDTQYF
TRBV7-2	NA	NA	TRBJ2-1	TGTGCCAGCAGATCCCGGGGCCCCACACTCGGCAATGAGCAGTTCTTC	CASRSRGPTLGNEQFF
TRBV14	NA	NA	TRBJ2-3	TGTGCCAGCAGCCAAGATAGTAAGCGCTCTAGCACAGATACGCAGTATTTT	CASSQDSKRSSTDTQYF
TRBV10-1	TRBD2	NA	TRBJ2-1	TGCGCCAGCAGTCAGCTAGCGGGAGAGTACAATGAGCAGTTCTTC	CASSQLAGEYNEQFF
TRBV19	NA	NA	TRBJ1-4	TGTGCCAGTAGTATCCCAGGAATCGGTGAAAAACTGTTTTTT	CASSIPGIGEKLFF
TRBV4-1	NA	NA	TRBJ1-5	TGCGCCAGCAGCCAAGTCCCACGGTATAGCAATCAGCCCCAGCATTTT	CASSQVPRYSNQPQHF
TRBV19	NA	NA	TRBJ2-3	TGTGCCAGTAGTCCTTGGATCGACACAGATACGCAGTATTTT	CASSPWIDTDTQYF
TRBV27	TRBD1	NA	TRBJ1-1	TGTGCCAGCAGTTTATACCCCCGCAGGGGGGTGAACACTGAAGCTTTCTTT	CASSLYPRRGVNTEAFF
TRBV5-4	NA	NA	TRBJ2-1	TGTGCCAGCAGGTTCAGGACAGAAAGTATGAATGAGCAGTTCTTC	CASRFRTESMNEQFF
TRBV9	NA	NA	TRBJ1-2	TGTGCCAGCAGCCCTCACCGGACAGAGCTGGGGGGCTACACCTTC	CASSPHRTELGGYTF
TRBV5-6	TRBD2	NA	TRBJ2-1	TGTGCCAGCAGCTCCGGGACTAGCGGGGTTTTGGGCAATGAGCAGTTCTTC	CASSSGTSGVLGNEQFF
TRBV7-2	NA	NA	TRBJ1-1	TGTGCCAGCAGCACCACAGGGCCGGGGGGGACTGAAGCTTTCTTT	CASSTTGPGGTEAFF
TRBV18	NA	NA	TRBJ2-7	TGTGCCAGCACCAACGGTGGGCAGAGCTCCTACGAGCAGTACTTC	CASTNGGQSSYEQYF
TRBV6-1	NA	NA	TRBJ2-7	TGTGCCAGCCAAGTTCTAGGCGGGAAGGGCGGCGAGCAGTACTTC	CASQVLGGKGGEQYF
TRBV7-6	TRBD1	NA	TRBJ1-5	TGTGCCAGCAGCTCCGGGACAGGGAACAATCAGCCCCAGCATTTT	CASSSGTGNNQPQHF
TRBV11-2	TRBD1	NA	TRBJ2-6	TGTGCCAGCAGCCACAGGGGCAATGGGGCCAACGTCCTGACTTTC	CASSHRGNGANVLTF
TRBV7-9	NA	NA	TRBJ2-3	TGTGCCAGCAGCTTAGACTTGGCTCAGTCAGATACGCAGTATTTT	CASSLDLAQSDTQYF
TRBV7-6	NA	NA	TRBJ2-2	TGTGCCAGCAGCTTAGAAGGAGGTGGGGCCGGGGAGCTGTTTTTT	CASSLEGGGAGELFF
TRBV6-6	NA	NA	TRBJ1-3	TGTGCCAGCAGTTACGGTCTTATGAACTCTGGAAACACCATATATTTT	CASSYGLMNSGNTIYF
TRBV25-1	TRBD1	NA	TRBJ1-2	TGTGCCAGCAGTGTAACAGGGGGCACTGGCTACACCTTC	CASSVTGGTGYTF
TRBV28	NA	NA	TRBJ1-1	TGTGCCAGCAGTTTATCATCGGGGATTGCTTTCTTT	CASSLSSGIAFF
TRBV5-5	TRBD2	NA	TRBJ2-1	TGTGCCAGCAGCCCCGTAGCGGGGTGGAACAATGAGCAGTTCTTC	CASSPVAGWNNEQFF
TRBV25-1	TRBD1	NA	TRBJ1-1	TGTGCCAGCCTGAGGACAGGGGCCGGGTCGGGAGCTTTCTTT	CASLRTGAGSGAFF
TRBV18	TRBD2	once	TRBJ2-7	TGTGCCAGCTCACCGGCCCCAGCTAGCGGGAGCTACGAGCAGTACTTC	CASSPAPASGSYEQYF
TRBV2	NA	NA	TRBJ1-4	TGTGCCAGCTTAAGGACATTCAGAGATGGAGAAAAACTGTTTTTT	CASLRTFRDGEKLFF
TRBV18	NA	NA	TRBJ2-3	TGTGCCAGCTCACCTGAAAGGGATACGCAGTATTTT	CASSPERDTQYF
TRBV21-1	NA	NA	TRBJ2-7	TGTGCCAGCAGCCGCCCAGGGGGAGACTACGAGCAGTACTTC	CASSRPGGDYEQYF
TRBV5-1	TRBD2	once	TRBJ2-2	TGCGCCAGCAGCCCCATAGCGGGAGGGCCGAAGGGGGAGCTGTTTTTT	CASSPIAGGPKGELFF
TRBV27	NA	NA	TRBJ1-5	TGTGCCAGCAGTTTAAGATGGGCGAACCAGCCCCAGCATTTT	CASSLRWANQPQHF
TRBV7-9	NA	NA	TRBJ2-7	TGTGCCAGCAGCTTTTACCGGGCCCAGTTGAGCTACGAGCAGTACTTC	CASSFYRAQLSYEQYF
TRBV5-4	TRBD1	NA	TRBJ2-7	TGTGCCAGCAGCTTGGTACAGGGGAGCGACGAGCAGTACTTC	CASSLVQGSDEQYF
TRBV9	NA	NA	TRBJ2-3	TGTGCCAGCAGCGTAGTGGGGGTATCCACAGATACGCAGTATTTT	CASSVVGVSTDTQYF
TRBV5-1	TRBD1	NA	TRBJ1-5	TGCGCCAGCAGCGAGGGGACAGGGGGGCCCCAGCATTTT	CASSEGTGGPQHF
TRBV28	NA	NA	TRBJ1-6	TGTGCCAGCAGCCCTTATGCTCAGACACGCACCCTCTATAATTCACCCCTCCACTTT	CASSPYAQTRTLYNSPLHF
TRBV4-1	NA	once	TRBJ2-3	TGCGCCAGCAGCCATCAGGCCAGGGCAGATACGCAGTATTTT	CASSHQARADTQYF
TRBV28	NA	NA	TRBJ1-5	TGTGCCAGCAGGCCCATACAGGGTAGCAATCAGCCCCAGCATTTT	CASRPIQGSNQPQHF
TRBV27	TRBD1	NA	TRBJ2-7	TGTGCCAGCTGCCGGGACAGATACTCCTACGAGCAGTACTTC	CASCRDRYSYEQYF
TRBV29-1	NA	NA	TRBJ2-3	TGCAGCGTTGAAGATCGAAAGGGGCCTTCAGATACGCAGTATTTT	CSVEDRKGPSDTQYF
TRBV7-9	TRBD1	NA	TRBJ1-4	TGTGCCAGCAGCCCAGGACAGGGATATGAAAAACTGTTTTTT	CASSPGQGYEKLFF